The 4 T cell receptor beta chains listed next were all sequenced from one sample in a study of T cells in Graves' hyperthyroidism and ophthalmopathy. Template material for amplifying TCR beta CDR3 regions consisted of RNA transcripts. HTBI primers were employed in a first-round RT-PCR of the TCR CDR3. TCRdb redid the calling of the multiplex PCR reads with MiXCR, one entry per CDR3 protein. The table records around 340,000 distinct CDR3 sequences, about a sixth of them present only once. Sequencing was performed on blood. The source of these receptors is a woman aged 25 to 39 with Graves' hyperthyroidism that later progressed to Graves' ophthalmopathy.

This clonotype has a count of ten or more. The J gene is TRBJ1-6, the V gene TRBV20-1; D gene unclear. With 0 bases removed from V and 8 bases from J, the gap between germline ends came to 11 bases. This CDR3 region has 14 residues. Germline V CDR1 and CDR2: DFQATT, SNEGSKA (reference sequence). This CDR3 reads CSARDMGIDSPLHF. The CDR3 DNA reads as TGCAGTGCTAGAGATATGGGGATAGATTCACCCCTCCACTTT.

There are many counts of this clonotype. This chain's CDR3 is CSAKGLAGSTDTQYF. The DNA for the CDR3 is TGCAGTGCTAAAGGACTAGCGGGATCCACAGATACGCAGTATTTT. This chain joins TRBV20-1 and TRBJ2-3, with 12 bases identical to TRBD2. Germline values: CDR1 DFQATT, CDR2 SNEGSKA (reference sequence). The V gene end was trimmed by 4 bases and the J gene end by 2 bases; junction bases not matched to a gene: 4. This CDR3 has 15 residues.

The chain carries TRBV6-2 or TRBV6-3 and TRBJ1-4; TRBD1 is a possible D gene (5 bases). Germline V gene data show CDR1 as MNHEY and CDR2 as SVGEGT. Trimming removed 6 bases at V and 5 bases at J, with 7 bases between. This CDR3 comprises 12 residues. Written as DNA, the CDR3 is TGTGCCAGCAGGGGGGGGAATGAAAAACTGTTTTTT. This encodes CASRGGNEKLFF.

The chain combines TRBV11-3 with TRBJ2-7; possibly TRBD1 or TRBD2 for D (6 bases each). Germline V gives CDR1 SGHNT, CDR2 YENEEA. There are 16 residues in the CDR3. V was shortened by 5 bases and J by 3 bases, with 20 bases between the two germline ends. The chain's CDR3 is CASSPHSGAGGYEQYF. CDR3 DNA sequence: TGTGCCAGCAGCCCACACTCGGGGGCCGGGGGCTACGAGCAGTACTTC.